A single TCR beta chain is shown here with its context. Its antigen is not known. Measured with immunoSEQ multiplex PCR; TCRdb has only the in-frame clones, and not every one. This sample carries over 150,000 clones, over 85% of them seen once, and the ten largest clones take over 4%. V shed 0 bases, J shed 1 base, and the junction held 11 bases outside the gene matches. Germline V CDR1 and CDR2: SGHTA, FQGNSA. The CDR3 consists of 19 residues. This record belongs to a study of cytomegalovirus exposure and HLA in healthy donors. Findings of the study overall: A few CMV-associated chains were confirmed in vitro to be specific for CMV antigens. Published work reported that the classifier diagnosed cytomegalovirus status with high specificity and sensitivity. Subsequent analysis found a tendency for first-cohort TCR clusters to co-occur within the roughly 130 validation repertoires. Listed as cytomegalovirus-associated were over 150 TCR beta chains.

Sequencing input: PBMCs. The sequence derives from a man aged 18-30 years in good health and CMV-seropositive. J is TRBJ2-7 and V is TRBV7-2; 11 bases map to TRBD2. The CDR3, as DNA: TGTGCCAGCAGCTTAGCGGTAGCGGGAGGGCCGACGCGTTCCTACGAGCAGTACTTC. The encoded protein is CASSLAVAGGPTRSYEQYF.